This is a list of T cell receptor beta chains from one sample in a study of T-cell memory formation after mild COVID-19. TCRdb passed the 5' RACE reads through MiXCR, listing each CDR3 protein once. The data contain roughly 320,000 distinct CDR3 sequences, 28% of them singletons. What was sequenced was PBMCs or a T cell subset sorted from them (not recorded which). Receptors originate from an adult woman who had mild COVID-19 (a few samples of this study predate the infection). Cell type and time point are not known. The conserved cysteine and the conserved F or W are not part of the CDR3 here. Rows may omit the clone size; those that give it use once, few, many or a size class.

>-|TRBJ1-5|TRBV12-3/TRBV12-4
ASSLGVGGQGASNQPQH
>few|TRBJ2-1|TRBV7-2
ASSSEGQGWYNEQF
>-|TRBJ2-3|TRBV20-1
SARVSGRIADTQY
>-|TRBJ1-1|TRBV12-3/TRBV12-4
ASSPRQGSVAF
>-|TRBJ2-7|TRBV7-2
ASSFSLAGGYEQY
>few|TRBJ1-1|TRBV7-6
ASSLGHSYLRAEAF
>-|TRBJ1-2|TRBV3-1
ASSQSWSPGRSYT
>few|TRBJ2-7|TRBV11-2
ASSLTSGGPGEQY
>-|TRBJ1-1|TRBV18
ASSATDEAF
>-|TRBJ2-7|TRBV20-1
SARTPIGGGLWGEQN
>few|TRBJ2-3|TRBV20-1
SAYTGTISTDTQY
>few|TRBJ2-7|TRBV6-2/TRBV6-3
ASRPRTSGTRNYEQY
>few|TRBJ2-1|TRBV5-1
ASSLTSGGTHYNEQF
>-|TRBJ2-6|TRBV9
ASSQATDARSGANVLT
>-|TRBJ2-5|TRBV25-1
ASSRGGVGGETQY
>-|TRBJ2-3|TRBV2
ASSEVGASSTDTQY
>few|TRBJ2-7|TRBV5-1
ASSPGQAVGEQY
>once|TRBJ1-4|TRBV7-9
ASSVILGGQEKLF
>few|TRBJ2-6|TRBV4-1
ASKGQGRWANVLT
>few|TRBJ2-1|TRBV5-1
ASSLGTSGGDEQF
>-|TRBJ1-1|TRBV12-5
ASGWGNTEAF
>few|TRBJ1-1|TRBV4-1
ASSRSDVNTEAF
>few|TRBJ2-2|TRBV7-9
ASSHRDSNTGELF